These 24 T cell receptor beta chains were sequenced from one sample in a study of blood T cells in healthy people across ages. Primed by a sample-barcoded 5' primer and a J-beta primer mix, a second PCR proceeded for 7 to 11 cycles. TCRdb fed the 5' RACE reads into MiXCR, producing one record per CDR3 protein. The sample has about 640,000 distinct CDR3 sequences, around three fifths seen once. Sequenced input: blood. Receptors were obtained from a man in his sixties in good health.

The CDR3 DNA sequence: TGCGCCAGCAGCCCGGCAGACAGAAACTATGGCTACACCTTC. Translating it yields CASSPADRNYGYTF. V and J are TRBV5-1 and TRBJ1-2; D might be TRBD1 (5 bases). The germline V and J ends were trimmed by 4 bases and 2 bases, with 12 bases remaining between them. The germline gives CDR1 SGHRS, CDR2 YFSETQ. The CDR3 runs to 14 residues.

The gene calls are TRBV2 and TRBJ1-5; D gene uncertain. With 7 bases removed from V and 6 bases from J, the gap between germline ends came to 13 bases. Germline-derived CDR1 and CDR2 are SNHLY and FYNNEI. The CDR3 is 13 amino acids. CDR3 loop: CASKVEPFQPQHF. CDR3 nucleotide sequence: TGTGCCAGCAAAGTAGAACCGTTTCAGCCCCAGCATTTT.

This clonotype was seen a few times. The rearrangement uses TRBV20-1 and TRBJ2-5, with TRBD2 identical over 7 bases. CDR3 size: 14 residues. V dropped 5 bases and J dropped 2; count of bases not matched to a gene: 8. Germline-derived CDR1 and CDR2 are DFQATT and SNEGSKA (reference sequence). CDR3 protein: CSAPLGGVQETQYF. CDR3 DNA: TGCAGTGCTCCCCTGGGGGGGGTTCAAGAGACCCAGTACTTC.

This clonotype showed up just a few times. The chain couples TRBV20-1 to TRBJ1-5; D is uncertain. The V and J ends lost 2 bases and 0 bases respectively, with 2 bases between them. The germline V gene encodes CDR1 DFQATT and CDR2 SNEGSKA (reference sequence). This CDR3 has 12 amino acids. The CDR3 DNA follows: TGCAGTGCTAGAAATAGCAATCAGCCCCAGCATTTT. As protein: CSARNSNQPQHF.

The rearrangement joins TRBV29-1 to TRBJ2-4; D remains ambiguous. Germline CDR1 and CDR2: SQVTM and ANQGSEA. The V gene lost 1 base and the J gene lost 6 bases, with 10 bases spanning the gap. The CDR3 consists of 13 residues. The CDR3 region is CSVEAANPNIQYF. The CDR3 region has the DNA TGCAGCGTTGAAGCTGCAAACCCAAACATTCAGTACTTC.

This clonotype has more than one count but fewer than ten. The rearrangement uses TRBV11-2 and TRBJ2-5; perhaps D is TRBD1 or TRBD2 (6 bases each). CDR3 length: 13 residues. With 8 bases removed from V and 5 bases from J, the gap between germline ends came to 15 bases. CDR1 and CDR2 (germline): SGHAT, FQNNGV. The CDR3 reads CASRGLARETQYF. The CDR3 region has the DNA TGTGCCAGCCGGGGGCTAGCTCGCGAGACCCAGTACTTC. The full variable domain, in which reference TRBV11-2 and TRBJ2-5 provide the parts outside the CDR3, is EAGVAQSPRYKIIEKRQSVAFWCNPISGHATLYWYQQILGQGPKLLIQFQNNGVVDDSQLPKDRFSAERLKGVDSTLKIQPAKLEDSAVYLCASRGLARETQYFGPGTRLLVL.

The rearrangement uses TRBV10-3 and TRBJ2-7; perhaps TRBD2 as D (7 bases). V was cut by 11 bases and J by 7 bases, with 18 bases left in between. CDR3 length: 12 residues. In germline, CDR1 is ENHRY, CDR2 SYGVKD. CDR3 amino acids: CAAGVGGREQYF. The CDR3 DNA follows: TGTGCCGCGGGCGTGGGGGGGCGGGAGCAGTACTTC.

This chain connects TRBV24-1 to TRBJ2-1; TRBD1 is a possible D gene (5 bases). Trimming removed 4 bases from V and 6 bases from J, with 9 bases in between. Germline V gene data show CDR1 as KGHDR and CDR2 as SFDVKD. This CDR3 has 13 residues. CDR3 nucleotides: TGTGCCACCAGTGACGACAGCCGCAATGAGCAGTTCTTC. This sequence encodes CATSDDSRNEQFF.

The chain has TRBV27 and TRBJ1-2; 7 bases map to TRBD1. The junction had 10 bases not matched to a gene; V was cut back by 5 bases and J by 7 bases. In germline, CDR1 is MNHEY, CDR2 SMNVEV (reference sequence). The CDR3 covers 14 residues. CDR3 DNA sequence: TGTGCCAGCAGTCCATCAACAGGGGCGAGTGGCTACACCTTC. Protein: CASSPSTGASGYTF.

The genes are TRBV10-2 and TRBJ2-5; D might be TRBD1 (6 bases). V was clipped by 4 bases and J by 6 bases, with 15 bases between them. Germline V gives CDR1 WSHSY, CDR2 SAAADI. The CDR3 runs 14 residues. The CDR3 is CASSALGQGQTQYF. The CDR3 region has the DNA TGCGCCAGCAGTGCCCTCGGGCAGGGGCAGACCCAGTACTTC.

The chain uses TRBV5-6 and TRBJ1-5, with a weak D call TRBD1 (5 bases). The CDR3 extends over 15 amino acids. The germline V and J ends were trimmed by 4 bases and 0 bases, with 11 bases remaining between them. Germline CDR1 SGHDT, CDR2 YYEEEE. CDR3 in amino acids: CASSAVGRSNQPQHF. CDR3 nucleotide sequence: TGTGCCAGCAGCGCGGTGGGACGTAGCAATCAGCCCCAGCATTTT.

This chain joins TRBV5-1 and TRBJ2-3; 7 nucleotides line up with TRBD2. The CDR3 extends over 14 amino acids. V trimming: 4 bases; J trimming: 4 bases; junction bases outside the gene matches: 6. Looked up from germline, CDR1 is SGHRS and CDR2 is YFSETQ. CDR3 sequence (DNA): TGCGCCAGCAGCGGGGGACTATTCCCAGATACGCAGTATTTT. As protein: CASSGGLFPDTQYF.

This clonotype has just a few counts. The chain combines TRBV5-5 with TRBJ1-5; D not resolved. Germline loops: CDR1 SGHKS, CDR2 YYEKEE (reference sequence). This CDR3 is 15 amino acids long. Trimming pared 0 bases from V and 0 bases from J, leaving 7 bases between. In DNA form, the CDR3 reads TGTGCCAGCAGCTTGGAGGCCGCTAGCAATCAGCCCCAGCATTTT. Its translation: CASSLEAASNQPQHF.

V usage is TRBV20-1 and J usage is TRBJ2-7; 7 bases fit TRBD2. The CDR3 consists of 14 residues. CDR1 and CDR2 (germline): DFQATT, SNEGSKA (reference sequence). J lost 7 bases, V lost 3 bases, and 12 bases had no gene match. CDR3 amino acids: CSASRGDYLGEQYF. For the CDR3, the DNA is TGCAGTGCTAGTAGAGGGGACTACCTAGGGGAGCAGTACTTC.

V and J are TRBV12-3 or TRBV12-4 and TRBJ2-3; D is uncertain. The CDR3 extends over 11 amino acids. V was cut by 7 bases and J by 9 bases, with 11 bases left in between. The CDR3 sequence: CASTPARTQYF. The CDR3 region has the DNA TGTGCCAGCACCCCGGCCCGGACGCAGTATTTT.

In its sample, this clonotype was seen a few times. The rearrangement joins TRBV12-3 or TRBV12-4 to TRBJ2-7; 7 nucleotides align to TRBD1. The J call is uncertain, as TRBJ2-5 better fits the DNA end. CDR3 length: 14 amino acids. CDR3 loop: CASSYPGGQETQYF. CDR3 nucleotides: TGTGCCAGCAGTTATCCAGGGGGACAAGAGACCCAGTACTTC.

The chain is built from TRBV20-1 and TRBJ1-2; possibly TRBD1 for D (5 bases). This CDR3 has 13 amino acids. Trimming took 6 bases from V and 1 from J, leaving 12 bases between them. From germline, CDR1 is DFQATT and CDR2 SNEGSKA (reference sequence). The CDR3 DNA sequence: TGCAGTGCAAGTGACAGTCTTAACTATGGCTACACCTTC. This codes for CSASDSLNYGYTF.

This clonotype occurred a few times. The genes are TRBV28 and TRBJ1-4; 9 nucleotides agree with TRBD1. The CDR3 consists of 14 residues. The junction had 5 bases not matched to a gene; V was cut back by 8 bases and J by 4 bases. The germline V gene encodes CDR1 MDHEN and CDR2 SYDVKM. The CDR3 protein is CASGGTGNNEKLFF. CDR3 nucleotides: TGTGCCAGCGGGGGGACAGGGAATAATGAAAAACTGTTTTTT.

The CDR3 DNA reads TGTGCCAGCAGCACTAACAAGGGGACTGAGCAGTACTTC. It yields the protein CASSTNKGTEQYF. The chain links TRBV6-1 to TRBJ2-1; D possibly corresponds to TRBD2 (6 bases). The J call is in doubt because the DNA end fits TRBJ2-7 better. In germline, CDR1 is MNHNS, CDR2 SASEGT. The CDR3 is 13 residues long.

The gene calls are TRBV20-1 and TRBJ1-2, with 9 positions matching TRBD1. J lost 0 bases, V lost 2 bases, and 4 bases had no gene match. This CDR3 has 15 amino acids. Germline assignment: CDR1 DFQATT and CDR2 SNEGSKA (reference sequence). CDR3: CSARRGQGPNYGYTF. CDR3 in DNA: TGCAGTGCTAGACGGGGACAGGGACCTAACTATGGCTACACCTTC.

CDR3 in DNA: TGTGCCAGCAGCTTAAGGTGGGCAGAGGAGACCCAGTACTTC. The encoded protein is CASSLRWAEETQYF. The chain carries TRBV7-2 and TRBJ2-5; no firm D call. Per germline, CDR1 SGHTA and CDR2 FQGNSA. The V end lost 2 bases, the J end lost 5 bases, and 12 bases lay between the germline ends. This CDR3 has 14 residues.

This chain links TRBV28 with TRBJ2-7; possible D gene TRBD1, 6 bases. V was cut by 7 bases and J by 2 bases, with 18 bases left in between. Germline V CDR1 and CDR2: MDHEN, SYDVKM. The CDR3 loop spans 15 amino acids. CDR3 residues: CASTSTRTVTYEQYF. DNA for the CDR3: TGTGCCAGCACCTCAACCCGGACAGTCACCTACGAGCAGTACTTC.

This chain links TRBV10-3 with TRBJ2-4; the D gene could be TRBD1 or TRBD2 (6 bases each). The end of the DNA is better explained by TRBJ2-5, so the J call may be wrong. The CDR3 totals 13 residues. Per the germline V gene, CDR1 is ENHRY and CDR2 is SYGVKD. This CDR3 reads CAIGGGWQETQYF. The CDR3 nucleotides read TGTGCCATCGGAGGGGGTTGGCAAGAGACCCAGTACTTC.

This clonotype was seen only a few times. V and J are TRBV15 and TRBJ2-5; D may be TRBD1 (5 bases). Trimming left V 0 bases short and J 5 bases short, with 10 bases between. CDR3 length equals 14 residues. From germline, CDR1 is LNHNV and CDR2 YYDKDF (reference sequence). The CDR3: CATSRDEGVETQYF. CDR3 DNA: TGTGCCACCAGCAGAGATGAAGGGGTGGAGACCCAGTACTTC.